This T cell receptor (beta chain) was identified during a study of Graves' ophthalmopathy and Graves' hyperthyroidism. Excluded: other autoimmune disease, uncontrolled infection, pregnancy or lactation. Someone took the PBMCs out of about 9.7 ml of fresh peripheral blood. Findings and caveats of the study: Detected in blood as well were most expanded thyroid clonotypes with frequency above 0.001. The model's prediction of ophthalmopathy progression had 65% to 71% sensitivity and 72% to 75% specificity.

Amplification of TCR beta CDR3 regions used RNA transcripts. Following a first-round RT-PCR that used HTBI primers, a second-round multiplex PCR was carried out. TCRdb used MiXCR to reprocess the multiplex PCR reads, holding one entry per CDR3 protein. The sample shows 45,000 to 60,000 distinct CDR3 sequences, around 50% of them seen only once. There are many counts of this clonotype. Its antigen is unidentified. The V gene end was trimmed by 4 bases and the J gene end by 7 bases; junction bases not matched to a gene: 24. Germline CDR1 is DFQATT and CDR2 is SNEGSKA (reference sequence). The CDR3 has 19 residues.

The origin of this receptor is an adult woman with Graves' ophthalmopathy. The sequenced sample was peripheral blood. This chain connects TRBV20-1 to TRBJ2-7; 11 nucleotides line up with TRBD2. The chain's CDR3 is CSAKDRGLIAGGPREEQYF. CDR3 nucleotide sequence: TGCAGTGCTAAGGACAGGGGACTCATAGCGGGAGGGCCTCGGGAAGAGCAGTACTTC.